This TCR beta chain stems from a study of T cell responses to AZD1222 COVID-19 vaccine. Study findings and constraints: Only a handful of AZD1222 recipients, more than five in all, had baseline seropositivity. Spike-spanning, vaccine-associated CD4 TCRs were dominant at 160-218 and 743-854. Unmutated regions of variants are reportedly targeted by nearly half of spike-specific TCRs.

For this clone: The antigen remains unidentified.

The protocol was immunoSEQ multiplex PCR, while the TCRdb copy is restricted to in-frame clones and leaves out a portion. The table records some 130,000 clones, 85% to 90% of them present only once. The V and J ends lost 4 bases and 1 base respectively, with 22 bases between them. The CDR3 contains 19 residues. The germline CDR1 and CDR2 sequences are KGHDR and SFDVKD. Specimen: peripheral blood, collected on day 0 of AZD1222 vaccination. The TCR sequence derives from an adult in good health. The chain combines TRBV24-1 with TRBJ1-5, with D perhaps TRBD1 (6 bases). CDR3 sequence reads: CATSEWWEGVTLSNQPQHF. The CDR3 DNA sequence: TGTGCCACCAGTGAATGGTGGGAGGGGGTGACTCTCAGCAATCAGCCCCAGCATTTT.